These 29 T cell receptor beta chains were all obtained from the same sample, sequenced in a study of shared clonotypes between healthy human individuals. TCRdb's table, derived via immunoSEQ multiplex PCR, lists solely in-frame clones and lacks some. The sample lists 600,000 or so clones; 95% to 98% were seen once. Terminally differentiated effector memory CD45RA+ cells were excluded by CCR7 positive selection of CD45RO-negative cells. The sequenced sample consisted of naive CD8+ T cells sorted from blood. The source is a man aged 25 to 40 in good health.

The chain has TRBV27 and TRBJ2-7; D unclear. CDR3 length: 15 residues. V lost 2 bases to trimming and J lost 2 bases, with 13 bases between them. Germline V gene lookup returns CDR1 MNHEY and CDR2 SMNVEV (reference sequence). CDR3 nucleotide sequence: TGTGCCAGCAGTTTACGCCCAAACGGAGCCTACGAGCAGTACTTC. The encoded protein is CASSLRPNGAYEQYF.

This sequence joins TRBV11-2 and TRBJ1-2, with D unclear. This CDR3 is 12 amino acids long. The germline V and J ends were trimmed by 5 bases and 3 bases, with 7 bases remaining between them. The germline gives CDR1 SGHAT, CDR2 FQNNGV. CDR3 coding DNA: TGTGCCAGCAGCGACATCGACTATGGCTACACCTTC. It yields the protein CASSDIDYGYTF.

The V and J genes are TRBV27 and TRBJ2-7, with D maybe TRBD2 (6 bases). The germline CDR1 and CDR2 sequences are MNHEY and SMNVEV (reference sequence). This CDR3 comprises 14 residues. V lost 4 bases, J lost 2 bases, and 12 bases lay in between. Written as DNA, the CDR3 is TGTGCCAGCAGTTACGCCGGGACTCCCTACGAGCAGTACTTC. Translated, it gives CASSYAGTPYEQYF.

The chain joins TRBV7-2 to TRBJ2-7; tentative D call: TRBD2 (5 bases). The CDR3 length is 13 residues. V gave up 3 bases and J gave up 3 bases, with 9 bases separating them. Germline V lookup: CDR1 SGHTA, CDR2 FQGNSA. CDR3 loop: CASSLYRDYEQYF. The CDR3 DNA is TGTGCCAGCAGCTTGTACCGGGACTACGAGCAGTACTTC.

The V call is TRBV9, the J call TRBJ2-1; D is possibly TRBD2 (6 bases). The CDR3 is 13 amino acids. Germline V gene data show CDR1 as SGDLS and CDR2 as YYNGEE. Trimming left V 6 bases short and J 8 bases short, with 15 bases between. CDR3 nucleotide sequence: TGTGCCAGCACCGATGGGGGAGGTGATGAGCAGTTCTTC. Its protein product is CASTDGGGDEQFF.

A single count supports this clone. CDR3 protein: CASSPQGRSNYGYTF. The CDR3 coding sequence is TGTGCCAGCAGCCCCCAGGGCAGGTCGAACTATGGCTACACCTTC. This chain uses TRBV13 with TRBJ1-2; a possible D gene is TRBD1 (5 bases). CDR3 length equals 15 residues. V gave up 5 bases and J gave up 2 bases, with 15 bases separating them. Germline V CDR1 and CDR2: PRHDT, FYEKMQ (reference sequence).

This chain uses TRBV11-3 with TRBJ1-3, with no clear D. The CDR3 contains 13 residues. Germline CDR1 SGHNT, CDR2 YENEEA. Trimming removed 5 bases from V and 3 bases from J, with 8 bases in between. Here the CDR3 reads CASSGRGGNTIYF. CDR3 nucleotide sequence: TGTGCCAGCAGCGGCCGAGGTGGAAACACCATATATTTT.

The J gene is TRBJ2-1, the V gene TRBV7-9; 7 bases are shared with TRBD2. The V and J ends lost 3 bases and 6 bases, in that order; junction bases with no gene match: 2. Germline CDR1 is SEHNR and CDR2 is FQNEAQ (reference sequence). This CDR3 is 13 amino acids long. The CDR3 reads CASSFRLANEQFF. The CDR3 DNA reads TGTGCCAGCAGCTTCAGACTAGCCAATGAGCAGTTCTTC.

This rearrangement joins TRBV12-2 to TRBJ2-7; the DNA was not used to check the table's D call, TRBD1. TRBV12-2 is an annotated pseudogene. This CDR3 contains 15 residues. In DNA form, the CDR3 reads TGTGCAAGTCGCATAAGGGGGCTTAGCTCCTACGAGCAGTACTTC. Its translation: CASRIRGLSSYEQYF.

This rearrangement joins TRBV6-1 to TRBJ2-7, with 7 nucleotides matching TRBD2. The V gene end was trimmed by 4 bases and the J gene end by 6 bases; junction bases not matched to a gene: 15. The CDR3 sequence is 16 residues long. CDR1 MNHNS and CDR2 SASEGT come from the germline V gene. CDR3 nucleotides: TGTGCCAGCAGTGCGCTGGTTTTGACTAGCCGGGTCGAGCAGTACTTC. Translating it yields CASSALVLTSRVEQYF.

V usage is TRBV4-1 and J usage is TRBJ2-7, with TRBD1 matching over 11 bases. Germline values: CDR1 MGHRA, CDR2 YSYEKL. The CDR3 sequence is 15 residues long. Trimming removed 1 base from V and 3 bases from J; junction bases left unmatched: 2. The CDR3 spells CASSQGDRGYYEQYF. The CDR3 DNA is TGCGCCAGCAGCCAAGGGGACAGGGGGTACTACGAGCAGTACTTC.

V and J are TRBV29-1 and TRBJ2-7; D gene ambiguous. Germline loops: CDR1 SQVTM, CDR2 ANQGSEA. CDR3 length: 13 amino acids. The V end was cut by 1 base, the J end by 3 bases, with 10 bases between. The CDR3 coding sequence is TGCAGCGTTGAAGTTCATAACAACTACGAGCAGTACTTC. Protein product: CSVEVHNNYEQYF.

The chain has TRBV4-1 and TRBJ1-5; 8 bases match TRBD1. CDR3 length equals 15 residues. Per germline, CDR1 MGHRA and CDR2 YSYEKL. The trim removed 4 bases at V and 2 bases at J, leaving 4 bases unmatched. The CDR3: CASSLTDRGNQPQHF. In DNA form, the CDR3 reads TGCGCCAGCAGCCTCACGGACAGGGGCAATCAGCCCCAGCATTTT.

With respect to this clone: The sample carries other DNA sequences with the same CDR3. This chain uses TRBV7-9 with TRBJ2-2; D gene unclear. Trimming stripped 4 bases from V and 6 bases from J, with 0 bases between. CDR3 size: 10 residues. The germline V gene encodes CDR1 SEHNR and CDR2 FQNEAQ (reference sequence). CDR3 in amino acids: CASSSGELFF. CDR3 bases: TGTGCCAGCAGCTCCGGGGAGCTGTTTTTT. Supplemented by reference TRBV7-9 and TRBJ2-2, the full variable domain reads DTGVSQNPRHKITKRGQNVTFRCDPISEHNRLYWYRQTLGQGPEFLTYFQNEAQLEKSRLLSDRFSAERPKGSFSTLEIQRTEQGDSAMYLCASSSGELFFGEGSRLTVL.

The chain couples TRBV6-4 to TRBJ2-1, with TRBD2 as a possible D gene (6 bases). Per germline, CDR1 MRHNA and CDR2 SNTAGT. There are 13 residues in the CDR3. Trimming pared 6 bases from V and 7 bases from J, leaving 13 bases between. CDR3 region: CASSYGTFNEQFF. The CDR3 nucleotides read TGTGCCAGCAGCTACGGGACTTTTAATGAGCAGTTCTTC.

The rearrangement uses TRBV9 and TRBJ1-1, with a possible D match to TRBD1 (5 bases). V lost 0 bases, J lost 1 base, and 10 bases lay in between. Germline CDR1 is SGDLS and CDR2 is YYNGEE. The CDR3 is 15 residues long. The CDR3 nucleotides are TGTGCCAGCAGCGTAGCTGACGGGGGGAACACTGAAGCTTTCTTT. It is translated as CASSVADGGNTEAFF.

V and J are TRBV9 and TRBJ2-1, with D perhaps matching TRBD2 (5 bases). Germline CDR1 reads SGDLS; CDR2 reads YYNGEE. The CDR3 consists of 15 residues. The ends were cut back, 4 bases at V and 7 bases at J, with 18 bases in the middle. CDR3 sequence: CASSHSGTEWNEQFF. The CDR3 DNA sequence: TGTGCCAGCAGCCACAGCGGTACGGAGTGGAATGAGCAGTTCTTC.

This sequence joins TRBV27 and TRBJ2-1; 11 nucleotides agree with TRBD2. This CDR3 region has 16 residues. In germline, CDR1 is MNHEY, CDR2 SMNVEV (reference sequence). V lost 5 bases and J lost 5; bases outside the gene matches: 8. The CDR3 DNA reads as TGTGCCAGCAGTCCCTGGACTAGCGGGTTTAACAATGAGCAGTTCTTC. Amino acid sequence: CASSPWTSGFNNEQFF.

The CDR3 sequence: CASSHQVDAYNEQFF. CDR3 DNA: TGTGCCAGCAGTCACCAGGTTGACGCCTACAATGAGCAGTTCTTC. The chain joins TRBV11-3 to TRBJ2-1; D unclear. This CDR3 spans 15 amino acids. CDR1 is SGHNT, CDR2 YENEEA, per germline. Deletions cut 6 bases from V and 2 bases from J, with 14 bases between.

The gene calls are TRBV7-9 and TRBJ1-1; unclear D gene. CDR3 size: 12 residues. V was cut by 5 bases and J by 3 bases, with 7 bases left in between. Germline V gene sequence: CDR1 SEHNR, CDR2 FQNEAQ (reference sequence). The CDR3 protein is CASSRGDTEAFF. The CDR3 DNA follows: TGTGCCAGCAGCCGCGGGGACACTGAAGCTTTCTTT.

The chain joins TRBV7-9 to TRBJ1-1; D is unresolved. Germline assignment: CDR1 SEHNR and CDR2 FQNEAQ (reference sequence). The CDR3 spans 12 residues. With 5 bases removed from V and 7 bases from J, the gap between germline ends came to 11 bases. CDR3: CASSNNLDEAFF. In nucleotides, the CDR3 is TGTGCCAGCAGCAACAATCTGGATGAAGCTTTCTTT. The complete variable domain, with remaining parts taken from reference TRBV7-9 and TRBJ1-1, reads DTGVSQNPRHKITKRGQNVTFRCDPISEHNRLYWYRQTLGQGPEFLTYFQNEAQLEKSRLLSDRFSAERPKGSFSTLEIQRTEQGDSAMYLCASSNNLDEAFFGQGTRLTVV.

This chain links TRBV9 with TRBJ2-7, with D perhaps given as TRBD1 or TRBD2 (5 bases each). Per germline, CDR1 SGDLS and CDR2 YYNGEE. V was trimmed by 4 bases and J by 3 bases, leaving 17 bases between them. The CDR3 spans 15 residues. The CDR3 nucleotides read TGTGCCAGCAGCTTTGCCTCCGGGACGCACTACGAGCAGTACTTC. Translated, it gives CASSFASGTHYEQYF. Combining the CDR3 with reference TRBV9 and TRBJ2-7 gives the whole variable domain DSGVTQTPKHLITATGQRVTLRCSPRSGDLSVYWYQQSLDQGLQFLIQYYNGEERAKGNILERFSAQQFPDLHSELNLSSLELGDSALYFCASSFASGTHYEQYFGPGTRLTVT.

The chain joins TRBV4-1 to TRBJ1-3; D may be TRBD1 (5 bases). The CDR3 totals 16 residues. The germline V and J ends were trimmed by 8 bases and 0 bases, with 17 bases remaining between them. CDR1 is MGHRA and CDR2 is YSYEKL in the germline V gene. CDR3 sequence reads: CASGATSFPSGNTIYF. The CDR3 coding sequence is TGCGCCAGCGGGGCGACAAGTTTCCCCTCTGGAAACACCATATATTTT.

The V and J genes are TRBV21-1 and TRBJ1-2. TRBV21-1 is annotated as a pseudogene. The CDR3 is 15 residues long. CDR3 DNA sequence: TGTGCCAGCAGCAAAAGGAAGGGGAGGGACTATGGCTACACCTTC. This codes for CASSKRKGRDYGYTF.

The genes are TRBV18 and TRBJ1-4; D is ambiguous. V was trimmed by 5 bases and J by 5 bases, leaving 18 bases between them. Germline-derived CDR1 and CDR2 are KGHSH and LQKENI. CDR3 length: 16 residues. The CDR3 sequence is CASSRTREPENEKLFF. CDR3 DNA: TGTGCCAGCTCAAGGACCCGGGAACCCGAGAATGAAAAACTGTTTTTT.

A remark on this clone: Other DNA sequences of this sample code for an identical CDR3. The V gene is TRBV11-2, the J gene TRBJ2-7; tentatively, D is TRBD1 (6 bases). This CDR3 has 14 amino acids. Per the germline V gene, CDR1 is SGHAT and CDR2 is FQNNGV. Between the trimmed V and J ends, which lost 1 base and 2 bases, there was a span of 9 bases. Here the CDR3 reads CASSLAGGPYEQYF. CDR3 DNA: TGTGCCAGCAGCTTAGCTGGGGGCCCCTACGAGCAGTACTTC.

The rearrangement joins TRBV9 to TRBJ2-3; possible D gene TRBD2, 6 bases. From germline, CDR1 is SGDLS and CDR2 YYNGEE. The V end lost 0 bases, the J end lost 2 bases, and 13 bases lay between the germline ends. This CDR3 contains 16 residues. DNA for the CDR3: TGTGCCAGCAGCGTAGTAATAGCGGACCCCACAGATACGCAGTATTTT. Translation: CASSVVIADPTDTQYF.

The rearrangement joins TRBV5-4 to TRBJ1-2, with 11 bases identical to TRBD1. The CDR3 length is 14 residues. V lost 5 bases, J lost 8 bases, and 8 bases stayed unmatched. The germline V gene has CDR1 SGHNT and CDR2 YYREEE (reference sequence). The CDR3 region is CASRSGQGARGYTF. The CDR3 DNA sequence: TGTGCCAGCAGATCTGGACAGGGGGCGCGGGGCTACACCTTC.

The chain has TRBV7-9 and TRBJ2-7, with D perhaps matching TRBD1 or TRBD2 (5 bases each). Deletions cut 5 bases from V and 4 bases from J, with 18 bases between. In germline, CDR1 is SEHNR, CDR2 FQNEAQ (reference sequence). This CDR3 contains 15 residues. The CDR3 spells CASSLGASEIYEQYF. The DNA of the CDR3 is TGTGCCAGCAGCCTCGGGGCCAGCGAGATTTACGAGCAGTACTTC.